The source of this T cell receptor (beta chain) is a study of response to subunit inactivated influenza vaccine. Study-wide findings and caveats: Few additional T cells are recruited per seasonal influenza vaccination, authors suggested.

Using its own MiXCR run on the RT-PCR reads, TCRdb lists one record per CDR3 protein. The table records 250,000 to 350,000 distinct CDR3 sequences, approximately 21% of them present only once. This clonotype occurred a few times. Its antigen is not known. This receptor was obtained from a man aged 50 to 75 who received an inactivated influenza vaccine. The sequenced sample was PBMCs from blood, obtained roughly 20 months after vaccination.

The chain's CDR3 is CATSDTDPKNIQYF. The CDR3 DNA is TGTGCCACCAGTGACACTGACCCCAAAAACATTCAGTACTTC. This chain joins TRBV24-1 and TRBJ2-4, with unresolved D. CDR3 length equals 14 residues. Germline CDR1 KGHDR, CDR2 SFDVKD. Trimming took 4 bases from V and 2 from J, leaving 8 bases between them.